These T cell receptor beta chains were read from a single sample in a study of T cell repertoires in cytomegalovirus infection. Via MiXCR, TCRdb re-called the reads, giving one row per CDR3 protein. Here the sample spans under 250,000 distinct CDR3 sequences, roughly an eighth being singletons. The sample comprised PBMCs. The source of these receptors is a human donor in good health (CMV status not recorded). Some clones in this sample may be carry-over from other donors' samples. Each CDR3 is given with its conserved first and last residue. The D gene is left open where the match is weak. Where a row states a size, it is once, few, many or the class of an expanded clone; other rows omit it.

TRBV6-1	many	NA	TRBJ1-3	CASSLRSESSGNTIYF	TGTGCCAGCAGTTTGCGCTCAGAGAGCTCTGGAAACACCATATATTTT
TRBV3-1	few	TRBD2	TRBJ2-1	CASSQANLAAEAYNEQFF	TGTGCCAGCAGCCAAGCTAACCTAGCGGCGGAAGCCTACAATGAGCAGTTCTTC
TRBV25-1	many	TRBD2	TRBJ2-1	CASSDLASGGYNEQFF	TGTGCCAGCAGTGATCTGGCTAGCGGGGGGTACAATGAGCAGTTCTTC
TRBV4-3	many	TRBD2	TRBJ2-1	CASSQELAGGKGDEQFF	TGCGCCAGCAGCCAAGAATTAGCGGGAGGTAAGGGGGATGAGCAGTTCTTC
TRBV7-2	many	TRBD1	TRBJ1-5	CASSPGTGARNQPQHF	TGTGCCAGCAGCCCGGGGACAGGGGCCCGCAATCAGCCCCAGCATTTT
TRBV29-1	few	NA	TRBJ2-3	CSVETNDGAPFDTQYF	TGCAGCGTTGAGACCAATGACGGGGCCCCGTTTGATACGCAGTATTTT
TRBV7-2	many	TRBD1	TRBJ1-5	CASSPDRVQPQHF	TGTGCCAGCAGCCCCGACAGGGTTCAGCCCCAGCATTTT
TRBV5-5	NA	TRBD2	TRBJ2-1	CASSLGLAFDNEQFF	TGTGCCAGCAGCTTGGGACTAGCGTTTGACAATGAGCAGTTCTTC
TRBV20-1	NA	NA	TRBJ2-7	CSARDPRETYEQYF	TGCAGTGCTAGAGATCCCAGGGAGACCTACGAGCAGTACTTC
TRBV28	many	TRBD2	TRBJ2-7	CASSLPLAAYEQYF	TGTGCCAGCAGCCTTCCCCTAGCGGCCTACGAGCAGTACTTC
TRBV19	few	NA	TRBJ2-1	CASSTGTNNEQFF	TGTGCCAGTAGTACCGGGACCAACAATGAGCAGTTCTTC
TRBV4-3	NA	TRBD2	TRBJ2-2	CASSRLAELNTGELFF	TGCGCCAGCAGCCGACTAGCGGAACTGAACACCGGGGAGCTGTTTTTT
TRBV7-8	many	TRBD2	TRBJ2-1	CASSNGLAGGQSIKFF	TGTGCCAGCAGCAATGGACTAGCGGGAGGTCAGTCAATCAAGTTCTTC
TRBV7-2	many	TRBD1	TRBJ1-2	CASSRTGGGYGYTF	TGTGCCAGCAGCAGGACAGGAGGGGGCTATGGCTACACCTTC
TRBV7-8	many	NA	TRBJ1-2	CASSFSVRGFHGYTF	TGTGCCAGCAGCTTCTCCGTAAGAGGGTTCCATGGCTACACCTTC
TRBV7-2	many	NA	TRBJ2-2	CASSLVGGWNTGELFF	TGTGCCAGCAGCTTAGTAGGAGGCTGGAACACCGGGGAGCTGTTTTTT
TRBV10-3	NA	NA	TRBJ2-7	CAISESPLGEYRSSYEQYF	TGTGCCATCAGTGAGTCGCCGCTGGGGGAGTACAGGAGCTCCTACGAGCAGTACTTC
TRBV7-8	many	TRBD2	TRBJ2-7	CASSITRTSGRAIYEQYF	TGTGCCAGCAGCATCACCCGGACTAGCGGGAGGGCCATCTACGAGCAGTACTTC
TRBV29-1	NA	TRBD2	TRBJ2-1	CSVVTSGSNEQFF	TGCAGCGTTGTAACTAGCGGGAGCAATGAGCAGTTCTTC
TRBV2	NA	NA	TRBJ2-3	CASSESGTDTQYF	TGTGCCAGCAGTGAATCAGGAACAGATACGCAGTATTTT
TRBV12-3/TRBV12-4	many	NA	TRBJ2-7	CASTARTLGYEQYF	TGTGCCAGCACGGCGAGGACCCTAGGCTACGAGCAGTACTTC
TRBV29-1	many	TRBD1	TRBJ1-5	CSVGQGQPQHF	TGCAGCGTCGGACAGGGTCAGCCCCAGCATTTT
TRBV12-3/TRBV12-4	many	NA	TRBJ2-7	CASSPGTPGYEQYF	TGTGCCAGCAGCCCCGGGACGCCCGGGTACGAGCAGTACTTC
TRBV7-2	NA	TRBD1	TRBJ2-7	CASSSGTGFHEQYF	TGTGCCAGCAGCTCCGGGACAGGGTTCCACGAGCAGTACTTC
TRBV6-6	few	TRBD1	TRBJ2-7	CASSPPGQVSHEQYF	TGTGCCAGCAGTCCACCGGGACAGGTTTCCCACGAGCAGTACTTC
TRBV7-8	many	NA	TRBJ2-5	CASSTRTAQETQYF	TGTGCCAGCAGCACCCGGACAGCCCAAGAGACCCAGTACTTC